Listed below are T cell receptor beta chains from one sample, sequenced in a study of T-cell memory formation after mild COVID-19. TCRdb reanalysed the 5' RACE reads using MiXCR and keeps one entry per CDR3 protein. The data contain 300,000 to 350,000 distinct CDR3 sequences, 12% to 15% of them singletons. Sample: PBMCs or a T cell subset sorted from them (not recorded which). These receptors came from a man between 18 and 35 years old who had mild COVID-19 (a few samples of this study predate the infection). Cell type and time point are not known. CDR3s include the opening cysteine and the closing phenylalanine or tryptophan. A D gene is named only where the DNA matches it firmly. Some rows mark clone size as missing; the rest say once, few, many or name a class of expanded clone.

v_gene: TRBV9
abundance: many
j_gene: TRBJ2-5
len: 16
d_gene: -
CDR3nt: TGTGCCAGCAGCGGAAAGACAGGCACCTTAGGGGAGACCCAGTACTTC
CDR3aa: CASSGKTGTLGETQYF

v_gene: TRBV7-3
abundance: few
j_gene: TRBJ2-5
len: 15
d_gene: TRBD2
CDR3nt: TGTGCCAGCAGCCGGCAGCGGGGTACACAAGAGACCCAGTACTTC
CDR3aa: CASSRQRGTQETQYF

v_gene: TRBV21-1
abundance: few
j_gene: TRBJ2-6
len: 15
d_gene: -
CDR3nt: TGTGCCAGCAGCAGAGGGCGGCAGGGGGCCAACGTCCTGACTTTC
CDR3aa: CASSRGRQGANVLTF

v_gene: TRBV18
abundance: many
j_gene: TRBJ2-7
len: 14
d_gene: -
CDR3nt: TGTGCCAGCTCACCACTCCACCGGGACTACGAGCAGTACTTC
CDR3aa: CASSPLHRDYEQYF

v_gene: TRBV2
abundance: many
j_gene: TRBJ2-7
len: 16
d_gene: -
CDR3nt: TGTGCCAGCAGTGAGTTCGTGGAGCTCAGGCTCGGCGAGCAGTACTTC
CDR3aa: CASSEFVELRLGEQYF

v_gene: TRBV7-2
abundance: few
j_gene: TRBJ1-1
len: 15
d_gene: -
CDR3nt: TGTGCCAGCAGCTTTAGCGGGGCGGGGGGAACTGAAGCTTTCTTT
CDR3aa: CASSFSGAGGTEAFF

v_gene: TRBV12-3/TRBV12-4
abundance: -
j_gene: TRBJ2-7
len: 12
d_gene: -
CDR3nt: TGTGCCAGCAGTTTATTGCACTACGAGCAGTACTTC
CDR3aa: CASSLLHYEQYF

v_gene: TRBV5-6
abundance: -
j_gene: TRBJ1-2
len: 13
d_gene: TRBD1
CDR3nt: TGTGCCAGCAGCAACAGGGGGACGGGGGGCTACACCTTC
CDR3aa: CASSNRGTGGYTF

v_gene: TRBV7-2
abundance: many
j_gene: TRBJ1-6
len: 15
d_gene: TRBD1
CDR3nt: TGTGCCAGCAGCTGGGGACAGGCCGATAATTCACCCCTCCACTTT
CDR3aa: CASSWGQADNSPLHF

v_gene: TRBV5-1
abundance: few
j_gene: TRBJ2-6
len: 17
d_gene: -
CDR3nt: TGCGCCAGCAGCTCCGATGGACCGGCCTCTGGGGCCAACGTCCTGACTTTC
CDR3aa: CASSSDGPASGANVLTF